This is a list of T cell receptor beta chains from one sample in a study of control samples from healthy donors and cancer patients. Profiled with immunoSEQ multiplex PCR; TCRdb holds only in-frame clones, not every one. The data contain approximately 150,000 clones, 80% to 95% of them singletons. What was sequenced was blood. Every receptor here comes from a man aged 25 to 40 in good health. CDR3s include the opening cysteine and the closing phenylalanine or tryptophan. D genes are given only for firm matches. A row's size may be missing; if present it is once, few, many or a size class.

v_call	j_call	d_call	clone_size	cdr3_nt	cdr3_aa
TRBV25-1	TRBJ1-1	-	-	TGTGCCAGCAGGGGTGCTGAAGCTTTCTTT	CASRGAEAFF
TRBV6-6	TRBJ1-2	-	-	TGTGCCAGCAACCCACTCCCCACAGGCAACTATGGCTACACCTTC	CASNPLPTGNYGYTF
TRBV27	TRBJ1-1	-	-	TGTGCCAGCAGCCTTCTAACGCCGACAGGGAACACTGAAGCTTTCTTT	CASSLLTPTGNTEAFF
TRBV10-1	TRBJ2-3	-	-	TGCGCCAGCAGTGAGTCTGGGAGATCTACAGATACGCAGTATTTT	CASSESGRSTDTQYF
TRBV3-1/TRBV3-2	TRBJ1-3	-	-	TGTGCCAGCAGCCATACAGGAGCTGGAAACACCATATATTTT	CASSHTGAGNTIYF
TRBV5-1	TRBJ2-3	-	-	TGCGCCAGCAGCAAAACTAGTATCTCGCCTGTAGATACGCAGTATTTT	CASSKTSISPVDTQYF
TRBV30	TRBJ2-7	-	-	TGTGCCTGGAGTATTGGCTACGAGCAGTACTTC	CAWSIGYEQYF
TRBV2	TRBJ2-7	TRBD2	-	TGTGCCAGCAGTGTCAGCGGGGCGACTAACGAGCAGTACTTC	CASSVSGATNEQYF
TRBV2	TRBJ2-2	TRBD2	-	TGTGCCAGCAGTGCCCCGGGAGGGGGGGAGCTGTTTTTT	CASSAPGGGELFF
TRBV5-4	TRBJ1-1	TRBD1	-	TGTGCCAGCAGCGCCTGGGACAGGGCGAACACTGAAGCTTTCTTT	CASSAWDRANTEAFF
TRBV9	TRBJ2-1	-	-	TGTGCCAGCAGCAAAGGGAGAGGGAACTACAATGAGCAGTTCTTC	CASSKGRGNYNEQFF
TRBV6-5	TRBJ2-7	-	-	TGTGCCAGCAGATCTAACTCCTACGAGCAGTACTTC	CASRSNSYEQYF
TRBV11-2	TRBJ1-1	-	-	TGTGCCAGCAGCTTATCCCCGTCGGGCACTGAAGCTTTCTTT	CASSLSPSGTEAFF
TRBV7-2	TRBJ2-3	TRBD2	-	TGTGCCAGCAGCTTAGGACTAGCGGGGGGCACAGATACGCAGTATTTT	CASSLGLAGGTDTQYF
TRBV4-2	TRBJ2-1	-	-	TGTGCCAGCAGCCAAGATCCGGCGGGGGCGGGGGAGCAGTTCTTC	CASSQDPAGAGEQFF
TRBV11-3	TRBJ2-3	TRBD1	-	TGTGCCAGCAGCTTAGGGACAGGGTCAGATACGCAGTATTTT	CASSLGTGSDTQYF
TRBV2	TRBJ1-1	TRBD1	-	TGTGCCAGCAGAACAGGGGCCAACACTGAAGCTTTCTTT	CASRTGANTEAFF
TRBV5-4	TRBJ2-3	-	once	TGTGCCAGCAGCTTGGCGTTAGCGCAGACAGATACGCAGTATTTT	CASSLALAQTDTQYF